The entry that follows covers one T cell receptor (beta chain) sequence. TCRalpha along with TCRbeta cDNA was subjected to two nested PCRs lasting around 15 and 10 cycles. For each CDR3 protein, TCRdb gives one entry from its re-call of the 5' RACE reads, without DNA. The sample includes around 450,000 distinct CDR3 sequences. This CDR3 region has 15 residues. Looked up from germline, CDR1 is SGHRS and CDR2 is YFSETQ. The data are from a study of monozygotic twins with inflammatory bowel disease. The V gene is TRBV5-1, the J gene TRBJ1-5; TCRdb selects TRBD1, and the lack of DNA leaves this call unchecked. The sequence was obtained from a human donor with ulcerative colitis or Crohn's disease, or a healthy co-twin of an affected twin (not recorded which). The material sequenced was blood. The chain's CDR3 is CASSTSGRGDQPQHF.